These 26 T cell receptor beta chains were all obtained from the same sample, sequenced in a study of cytomegalovirus exposure and HLA in healthy donors. Clones were read by immunoSEQ multiplex PCR, and TCRdb kept only the in-frame ones, dropping some. In the table there are 150,000 to 200,000 clones, about 89% of which are singletons. Sequencing used PBMCs. Receptors originate from a man aged 25 to 40 in good health and CMV-seropositive.

The gene calls are TRBV19 and TRBJ2-5; D is unclear. V was cut by 5 bases and J by 1 base, with 11 bases left in between. The CDR3 totals 14 residues. From germline, CDR1 is LNHDA and CDR2 SQIVND (reference sequence). The CDR3 region has the DNA TGTGCCAGTAGTGCGTCGACTCCCCAAGAGACCCAGTACTTC. Protein: CASSASTPQETQYF. The entire variable domain, with the rest obtained from reference TRBV19 and TRBJ2-5, is as follows: DGGITQSPKYLFRKEGQNVTLSCEQNLNHDAMYWYRQDPGQGLRLIYYSQIVNDFQKGDIAEGYSVSREKKESFPLTVTSAQKNPTAFYLCASSASTPQETQYFGPGTRLLVL.

The chain links TRBV7-3 to TRBJ2-6; 7 bases fit TRBD1. Unmatched junction bases numbered 7, after V lost 5 bases and J lost 0 bases. CDR1 and CDR2 (germline): SGHTA, FQGTGA. CDR3 size: 17 residues. The CDR3 loop reads CASSPGQPNSGANVLTF. The CDR3 DNA is TGTGCCAGCAGCCCGGGACAGCCTAACTCTGGGGCCAACGTCCTGACTTTC.

V and J are TRBV4-3 and TRBJ2-7, with TRBD1 identical over 7 bases. Germline assignment: CDR1 LGHNA and CDR2 YSLEER. The CDR3 covers 14 residues. V was pared by 0 bases and J by 5 bases, with 4 bases of the junction left unmatched. CDR3 residues: CASSQDRGFDEQYF. CDR3 nucleotides: TGCGCCAGCAGCCAAGACAGGGGGTTCGACGAGCAGTACTTC.

This clone was seen only once. This chain links TRBV6-1 with TRBJ1-5; D gene ambiguous. Trimming took off 4 bases at V and 6 bases at J, with 13 bases between the two ends. CDR3 length: 14 amino acids. From germline, CDR1 is MNHNS and CDR2 SASEGT. The CDR3 sequence is CASSVAGGPQPQHF. CDR3 bases: TGTGCCAGCAGTGTGGCTGGAGGGCCTCAGCCCCAGCATTTT.

This clone occurred once. V is TRBV13 and J is TRBJ1-1, with D unresolved. Trimming took off 5 bases at V and 1 base at J, with 5 bases between the two ends. The CDR3 spans 12 residues. CDR1 is PRHDT, CDR2 FYEKMQ, per germline (reference sequence). The CDR3, as DNA: TGTGCCAGCAGCGCCAGGAACACTGAAGCTTTCTTT. Its translation: CASSARNTEAFF.

The V and J genes are TRBV4-3 and TRBJ1-2; 7 bases agree with TRBD1. J gave up 2 bases and V 3 bases, and 6 bases lay outside the gene matches. CDR1 and CDR2 from the germline V gene are LGHNA and YSLEER. The CDR3 sequence is 15 residues long. DNA of the CDR3: TGCGCCAGCAGCCAGGCGTGGGACAGCAACTATGGCTACACCTTC. This sequence encodes CASSQAWDSNYGYTF.

This chain uses TRBV4-1 with TRBJ1-5; tentatively, D is TRBD1 (5 bases). This CDR3 has 15 amino acids. With 5 bases removed from V and 2 bases from J, the gap between germline ends came to 13 bases. Germline V lookup: CDR1 MGHRA, CDR2 YSYEKL. For the CDR3, the DNA is TGCGCCAGCAGCGGAGCGGGGGAGGGCAATCAGCCCCAGCATTTT. This gives the protein CASSGAGEGNQPQHF.

The gene calls are TRBV6-5 and TRBJ2-3; the D gene could be TRBD1 or TRBD2 (5 bases each). The CDR3 totals 14 residues. V was cut by 6 bases and J by 1 base, with 11 bases left in between. CDR1 and CDR2 (germline): MNHEY, SVGAGI. The CDR3 DNA follows: TGTGCCAGCAGATTCCGGGGCCGCACAGATACGCAGTATTTT. Translating it yields CASRFRGRTDTQYF.

The J gene is TRBJ2-3, the V gene TRBV13, with D tentatively TRBD2 (6 bases). Trimming cost V 7 bases and J 2 bases, with 10 bases left between them. Germline lookup yields CDR1 PRHDT and CDR2 FYEKMQ (reference sequence). The CDR3 length is 13 residues. Here the CDR3 DNA reads TGTGCCAGCAAGGGCGGGAACACAGATACGCAGTATTTT. Protein product: CASKGGNTDTQYF.

The rearrangement links TRBV6-5 to TRBJ1-1; D is unclear. CDR3 size: 15 residues. Looked up from germline, CDR1 is MNHEY and CDR2 is SVGAGI. V was clipped by 2 bases and J by 1 base, with 11 bases between them. The CDR3 DNA reads as TGTGCCAGCAGTTACAACGTACGGGGGAACACTGAAGCTTTCTTT. Residues: CASSYNVRGNTEAFF.

The V gene is TRBV5-1, the J gene TRBJ2-5; D unresolved. V lost 1 base and J lost 1, with 8 bases in between. Germline lookup yields CDR1 SGHRS and CDR2 YFSETQ. The CDR3 sequence is 14 residues long. The CDR3 loop reads CASSLRGSQETQYF. The CDR3 DNA reads as TGCGCCAGCAGCTTGCGAGGCTCCCAAGAGACCCAGTACTTC. Supplemented by reference TRBV5-1 and TRBJ2-5, the full variable domain reads KAGVTQTPRYLIKTRGQQVTLSCSPISGHRSVSWYQQTPGQGLQFLFEYFSETQRNKGNFPGRFSGRQFSNSRSEMNVSTLELGDSALYLCASSLRGSQETQYFGPGTRLLVL.

The chain links TRBV11-2 to TRBJ1-5; 7 bases are a match to TRBD1. CDR3 length equals 15 residues. V lost 6 bases, J lost 0 bases, and 5 bases stayed unmatched. Per the germline V gene, CDR1 is SGHAT and CDR2 is FQNNGV. The CDR3 nucleotides read TGTGCCAGCAGTTTGGGACAGTATAGCAATCAGCCCCAGCATTTT. It specifies CASSLGQYSNQPQHF. Complete variable domain (other parts from reference TRBV11-2 and TRBJ1-5): EAGVAQSPRYKIIEKRQSVAFWCNPISGHATLYWYQQILGQGPKLLIQFQNNGVVDDSQLPKDRFSAERLKGVDSTLKIQPAKLEDSAVYLCASSLGQYSNQPQHFGDGTRLSIL.

CDR3 region: CASSLGTGEEKLFF. The DNA of the CDR3 is TGTGCCAGCAGCTTAGGGACAGGGGAAGAAAAACTGTTTTTT. The chain joins TRBV5-6 to TRBJ1-4; 10 positions agree with TRBD1. Trimming cost V 2 bases and J 8 bases; bases outside gene matches: 3. The CDR3 sequence is 14 residues long. Germline V gives CDR1 SGHDT, CDR2 YYEEEE.

The rearrangement links TRBV29-1 to TRBJ1-5, with 7 bases matching TRBD1. The CDR3 is 13 amino acids. Germline V CDR1 and CDR2: SQVTM, ANQGSEA. Germline trimming cut 8 bases from V and 3 bases from J; bases unmatched to any gene: 7. CDR3 nucleotides: TGCAGCACCCGGGACAGTTACAATCAGCCCCAGCATTTT. Its protein product is CSTRDSYNQPQHF.

The gene calls are TRBV27 and TRBJ2-5, with D possibly being TRBD2 (6 bases). The DNA end is a closer match to TRBJ2-7, so the J assignment may be wrong. Germline V gene data show CDR1 as MNHEY and CDR2 as SMNVEV (reference sequence). The CDR3 sequence is 12 residues long. The CDR3 loop is CASRRGSYEQYF. The CDR3 DNA reads TGTGCCAGCCGGCGGGGTTCCTACGAGCAGTACTTC.

V usage is TRBV28 and J usage is TRBJ2-7; TRBD2 matches 7 bases. This CDR3 region has 15 residues. The J segment lost 3 bases and the V segment lost 5 bases, leaving 10 bases of the junction unmatched. Per the germline V gene, CDR1 is MDHEN and CDR2 is SYDVKM. In DNA, the CDR3 is TGTGCCAGCAGTCTACCTAGCGGCGCCGACTACGAGCAGTACTTC. It yields the protein CASSLPSGADYEQYF. Full variable domain (rest looked up from reference TRBV28 and TRBJ2-7): DVKVTQSSRYLVKRTGEKVFLECVQDMDHENMFWYRQDPGLGLRLIYFSYDVKMKEKGDIPEGYSVSREKKERFSLILESASTNQTSMYLCASSLPSGADYEQYFGPGTRLTVT.

The chain uses TRBV9 and TRBJ2-2, with 8 bases that match TRBD2. The ends lost 6 bases at V and 1 base at J; junction bases unmatched: 8. Germline V gives CDR1 SGDLS, CDR2 YYNGEE. CDR3 length equals 16 residues. CDR3 region: CASTLGLAGNTGELFF. The CDR3 DNA is TGTGCCAGCACCCTTGGACTAGCTGGGAACACCGGGGAGCTGTTTTTT.

The rearrangement uses TRBV16 and TRBJ1-5; D is undetermined. With 4 bases removed from V and 10 bases from J, the gap between germline ends came to 20 bases. This CDR3 contains 15 residues. The germline V gene has CDR1 KGHSY and CDR2 FQNENV. CDR3: CASSPQVGYNSPQHF. CDR3 bases: TGTGCCAGCAGCCCCCAAGTAGGGTACAACTCTCCCCAGCATTTT. Complete variable domain (other parts from reference TRBV16 and TRBJ1-5): GEEVAQTPKHLVRGEGQKAKLYCAPIKGHSYVFWYQQVLKNEFKFLISFQNENVFDETGMPKERFSAKCLPNSPCSLEIQATKLEDSAVYFCASSPQVGYNSPQHFGDGTRLSIL.

CDR3 nucleotides: TGTGCCAGCAGCTTGAGGACAGGTAAAATGAACGAGCAGTACTTC. Translation gives CASSLRTGKMNEQYF. The chain has TRBV5-4 and TRBJ2-7; the match to TRBD1 covers 7 bases. Germline values: CDR1 SGHNT, CDR2 YYREEE (reference sequence). CDR3 size: 15 residues. The trim removed 1 base at V and 5 bases at J, leaving 9 bases unmatched.

This chain joins TRBV5-1 and TRBJ1-5, with 8 bases fitting TRBD1. Germline V gene lookup returns CDR1 SGHRS and CDR2 YFSETQ. V lost 4 bases and J lost 4; bases outside the gene matches: 4. The CDR3 has 14 amino acids. This CDR3 reads CASSLWTGNQPQHF. The CDR3 DNA sequence: TGCGCCAGCAGCCTCTGGACAGGGAATCAGCCCCAGCATTTT.

This clone was detected only a few times. The chain has TRBV7-2 and TRBJ2-1, with 11 bases that match TRBD2. Trimming at V came to 2 bases and at J to 0 bases, leaving 9 bases not matched to a gene. The CDR3 totals 19 residues. CDR1 and CDR2 from the germline V gene are SGHTA and FQGNSA. The CDR3 region has the DNA TGTGCCAGCAGCTTATACCCGACTAGCGGGGAGGGCTCCTACAATGAGCAGTTCTTC. Translated: CASSLYPTSGEGSYNEQFF.

The rearrangement links TRBV9 to TRBJ1-1; D is unclear. Trimming removed 4 bases at V and 4 bases at J, with 14 bases between. This CDR3 is built from 14 residues. Germline-derived CDR1 and CDR2 are SGDLS and YYNGEE. The CDR3 protein is CASSITPRGTEAFF. The CDR3 DNA follows: TGTGCCAGCAGCATCACTCCCCGGGGCACTGAAGCTTTCTTT.

This sequence joins TRBV6-1 and TRBJ1-1; D perhaps matches TRBD1 (5 bases). Trimming took off 6 bases at V and 10 bases at J, with 18 bases between the two ends. This CDR3 has 13 residues. Germline lookup yields CDR1 MNHNS and CDR2 SASEGT. CDR3 nucleotides: TGTGCCAGCAGGGCAGGGACCCACGGGAGAGCTTTCTTT. Translating it yields CASRAGTHGRAFF.

The rearrangement links TRBV15 to TRBJ2-7; D gene unclear. CDR3 size: 13 residues. Germline V gene lookup returns CDR1 LNHNV and CDR2 YYDKDF (reference sequence). Trimming stripped 5 bases from V and 4 bases from J, with 12 bases between. The CDR3 DNA reads as TGTGCCACCAGCCCCCGTGCAGCATACGAGCAGTACTTC. Its translation: CATSPRAAYEQYF.

The rearrangement links TRBV15 to TRBJ2-7, with 9 nucleotides matching TRBD1. The CDR3 contains 14 residues. Per germline, CDR1 LNHNV and CDR2 YYDKDF (reference sequence). V was clipped by 1 base and J by 8 bases; unmatched bases: 6. As DNA, the CDR3 is TGTGCCACCAGCAGAGCCGGGACAGGGTTACAGCAGTACTTC. Protein sequence: CATSRAGTGLQQYF.

The CDR3 is CATSSVTSGGFTDTQYF. The CDR3 bases are TGTGCCACCAGCAGCGTAACTAGCGGGGGGTTCACAGATACGCAGTATTTT. V usage is TRBV15 and J usage is TRBJ2-3; TRBD2 matches at 12 bases. The germline CDR1 and CDR2 sequences are LNHNV and YYDKDF (reference sequence). Trimming removed 3 bases from V and 2 bases from J; junction bases left unmatched: 6. The CDR3 is made up of 17 amino acids.